These 9 T cell receptor beta chains share one sample of origin, sequenced in a study of blood T cell repertoires in COVID-19. Generated by immunoSEQ multiplex PCR, the TCRdb table keeps only in-frame clones and is missing some. In the table there are roughly 250,000 clones, over 80% of which are singletons. Sample: peripheral blood. The receptors originated from a woman in her thirties or forties with acute or convalescent COVID-19.

The chain has TRBV12-3 or TRBV12-4 and TRBJ2-3; TRBD2 might be the D (6 bases). V was trimmed by 0 bases and J by 5 bases, leaving 6 bases between them. The CDR3 loop spans 13 amino acids. CDR3 protein: CASSLAGGDTQYF. CDR3 nucleotides: TGTGCCAGCAGTTTAGCGGGGGGAGATACGCAGTATTTT.

The J gene is TRBJ1-1, the V gene TRBV4-1, with TRBD1 matching 8 bases. V lost 8 bases, J lost 4 bases, and 6 bases stayed unmatched. The CDR3 is 13 amino acids. From germline, CDR1 is MGHRA and CDR2 YSYEKL. CDR3 amino acids: CASGTGRGTEAFF. The DNA for the CDR3 is TGCGCCAGCGGGACAGGAAGGGGCACTGAAGCTTTCTTT.

As DNA, the CDR3 is TGTGCCAGCAGTGAACAGGTCAGCTATGGCTACACCTTC. Amino acids: CASSEQVSYGYTF. The V call is TRBV2, the J call TRBJ1-2, with D unclear. Germline V CDR1 and CDR2: SNHLY, FYNNEI. Between the trimmed V and J ends, which lost 2 bases and 4 bases, there was a span of 8 bases. The CDR3 runs to 13 residues. Full variable domain (remainder filled in from reference TRBV2 and TRBJ1-2): EPEVTQTPSHQVTQMGQEVILRCVPISNHLYFYWYRQILGQKVEFLVSFYNNEISEKSEIFDDQFSVERPDGSNFTLKIRSTKLEDSAMYFCASSEQVSYGYTFGSGTRLTVV.

The J gene is TRBJ1-1, the V gene TRBV20-1, with TRBD1 matching over 7 bases. Germline assignment: CDR1 DFQATT and CDR2 SNEGSKA (reference sequence). This CDR3 region has 13 residues. The ends lost 3 bases at V and 6 bases at J; junction bases unmatched: 7. CDR3 sequence: CSASATGTAEAFF. In DNA form, the CDR3 reads TGCAGTGCTAGTGCGACCGGGACAGCTGAAGCTTTCTTT.

This chain joins TRBV4-1 and TRBJ1-1; TRBD1 matches at 7 bases. CDR3 size: 15 residues. With 4 bases clipped from V and 4 bases from J, the junction kept 9 bases outside the gene matches. The germline V gene encodes CDR1 MGHRA and CDR2 YSYEKL. The CDR3 bases are TGCGCCAGCAGCCTACACAGGGGTGGAGGCACTGAAGCTTTCTTT. Protein: CASSLHRGGGTEAFF.

The gene calls are TRBV4-1 and TRBJ2-2; D perhaps matches TRBD2 (7 bases). CDR1 MGHRA and CDR2 YSYEKL come from the germline V gene. V shed 2 bases and J shed 0 bases, with 13 bases lying between them. This CDR3 has 17 amino acids. CDR3 residues: CASSQMTGGTNTGELFF. In nucleotides, the CDR3 is TGCGCCAGCAGCCAAATGACGGGGGGCACGAACACCGGGGAGCTGTTTTTT.

The chain has TRBV12-5 and TRBJ1-3; no definite D call. This CDR3 is 19 amino acids long. Between the trimmed V and J ends, which lost 0 bases and 3 bases, there was a span of 21 bases. CDR1 LGHNT and CDR2 FRNRAP come from the germline V gene. The CDR3 bases are TGTGCTAGTGGTTTGGTTGTGTGGGAGGGAGAACTAGGTGGAAACACCATATATTTT. Translating it yields CASGLVVWEGELGGNTIYF.

This chain connects TRBV7-2 to TRBJ1-2; TRBD1 matches at 8 bases. This CDR3 has 14 residues. Unmatched junction bases numbered 9, after V lost 10 bases and J lost 2 bases. Germline values: CDR1 SGHTA, CDR2 FQGNSA. The CDR3 DNA follows: TGTGCCACTACCCAGGGGGCAGGGAACTATGGCTACACCTTC. It translates to CATTQGAGNYGYTF.

This clone was seen only a few times. The rearrangement uses TRBV3-1 (or the pseudogene TRBV3-2) and TRBJ1-6; 9 positions agree with TRBD1. In germline, CDR1 is LGHDT, CDR2 YNNKEL (reference sequence). CDR3 length: 14 residues. The junction had 4 bases not matched to a gene; V was cut back by 4 bases and J by 9 bases. The CDR3 spells CASSLQGAVSPLHF. The CDR3 coding sequence is TGTGCCAGCAGCCTACAGGGGGCGGTTTCACCCCTCCACTTT.